The entry below describes one TCR beta chain. What it binds is not known. The sample comes from a study of cytomegalovirus exposure and HLA in healthy donors. Findings and limits, study-wide: There were some V segments, including TRBV6-2 and TRBV6-3, excluded as indistinguishable.

Use of 60 Vbeta and 13 Jbeta primers characterized the PCR. This table comes from immunoSEQ multiplex PCR, and its TCRdb copy is limited to in-frame clones, with some not included. This sample has 130,000 or so clones, with more than 60% found just once. The CDR3 has 16 residues. V shed 5 bases and J 2 bases; nucleotides not matched to a gene: 7. The germline CDR1 and CDR2 sequences are MRHNA and SNTAGT. This sequence joins TRBV6-4 and TRBJ2-3; 10 bases line up with TRBD1. Sequenced: PBMCs. This TCR was recovered from a woman between 45 and 65 years old in good health and CMV-seropositive. This CDR3 reads CASSPGTGVPTDTQYF. The CDR3 DNA reads TGTGCCAGCAGTCCCGGGACAGGGGTCCCCACAGATACGCAGTATTTT.